Listed here is a single TCR beta chain. The data originate from a study of blood T cell repertoires in COVID-19. For the study at large: Sites in the United States, Italy and Spain provided acute and convalescent COVID-19 samples.

This CDR3 region has 15 residues. CDR1 MNHNY and CDR2 SVGAGI come from the germline V gene (reference sequence). Unmatched junction bases numbered 4, after V lost 2 bases and J lost 0 bases. As processed by the authors: By means of reference gene primer amplification, nucleated cell counts were estimated. Using immunoSEQ multiplex PCR, the repertoire was profiled, and TCRdb retains in-frame clones only, with some absent. Clone size and the V and J calls come from that table; the DNA yielded D and trimming. The sample includes around 78,000 clones, 88% of them seen just once. The chain combines TRBV6-6 with TRBJ2-7; 7 bases agree with TRBD1. Sequencing was carried out using peripheral blood. The receptor comes from a man aged 45 to 65 with active COVID-19. CDR3 in amino acids: CASSYLGQYSYEQYF. The CDR3 nucleotides read TGTGCCAGCAGTTACCTGGGACAGTACTCCTACGAGCAGTACTTC.